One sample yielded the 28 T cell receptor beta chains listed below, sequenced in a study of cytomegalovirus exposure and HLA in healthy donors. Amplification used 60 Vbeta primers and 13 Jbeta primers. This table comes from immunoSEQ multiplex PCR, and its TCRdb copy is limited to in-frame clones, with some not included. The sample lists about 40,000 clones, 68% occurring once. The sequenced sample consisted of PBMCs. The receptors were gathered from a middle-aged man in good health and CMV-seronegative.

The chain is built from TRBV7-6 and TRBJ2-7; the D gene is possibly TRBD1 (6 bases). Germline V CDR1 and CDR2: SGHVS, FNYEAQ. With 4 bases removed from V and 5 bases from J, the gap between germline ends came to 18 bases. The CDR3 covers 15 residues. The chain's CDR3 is CASSSIYRQANEQYF. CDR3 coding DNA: TGTGCCAGCAGCTCGATCTACCGACAGGCGAACGAGCAGTACTTC.

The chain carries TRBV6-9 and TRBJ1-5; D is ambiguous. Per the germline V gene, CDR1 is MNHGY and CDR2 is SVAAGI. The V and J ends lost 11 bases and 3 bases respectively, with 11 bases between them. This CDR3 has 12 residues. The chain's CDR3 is CAPRGPNQPQHF. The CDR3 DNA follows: TGTGCCCCACGAGGGCCCAATCAGCCCCAGCATTTT.

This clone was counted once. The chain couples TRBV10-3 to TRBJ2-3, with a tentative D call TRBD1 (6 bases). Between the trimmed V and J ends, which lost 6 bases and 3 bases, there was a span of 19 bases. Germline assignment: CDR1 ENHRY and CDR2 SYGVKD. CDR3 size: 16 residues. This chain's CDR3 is CAIRTAETGNTDTQYF. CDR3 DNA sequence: TGTGCCATCAGAACTGCGGAGACAGGAAATACAGATACGCAGTATTTT.

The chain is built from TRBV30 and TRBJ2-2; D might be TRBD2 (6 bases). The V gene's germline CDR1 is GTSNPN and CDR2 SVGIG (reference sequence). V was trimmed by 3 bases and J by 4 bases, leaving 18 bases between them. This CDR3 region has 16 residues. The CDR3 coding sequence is TGTGCCTGGAGGGTAAAAGGATCGCGGGGCACCGGGGAGCTGTTTTTT. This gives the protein CAWRVKGSRGTGELFF. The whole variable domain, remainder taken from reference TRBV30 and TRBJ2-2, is SQTIHQWPATLVQPVGSPLSLECTVEGTSNPNLYWYRQAAGRGLQLLFYSVGIGQISSEVPQNLSASRPQDRQFILSSKKLLLSDSGFYLCAWRVKGSRGTGELFFGEGSRLTVL.

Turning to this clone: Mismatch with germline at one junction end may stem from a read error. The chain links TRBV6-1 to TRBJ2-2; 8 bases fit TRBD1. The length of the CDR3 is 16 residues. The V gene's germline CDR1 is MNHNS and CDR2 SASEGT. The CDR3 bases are TGTGCCAGCAGCGAAGAGACAGGGGCGAACACCGGGGAGCTGTTTTTT. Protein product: CASSEETGANTGELFF.

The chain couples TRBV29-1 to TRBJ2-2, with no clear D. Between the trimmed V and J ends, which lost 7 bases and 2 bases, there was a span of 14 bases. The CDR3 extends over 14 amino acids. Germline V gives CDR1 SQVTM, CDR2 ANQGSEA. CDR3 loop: CSAKEAINTGELFF. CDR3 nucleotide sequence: TGCAGCGCCAAAGAGGCAATTAACACCGGGGAGCTGTTTTTT.

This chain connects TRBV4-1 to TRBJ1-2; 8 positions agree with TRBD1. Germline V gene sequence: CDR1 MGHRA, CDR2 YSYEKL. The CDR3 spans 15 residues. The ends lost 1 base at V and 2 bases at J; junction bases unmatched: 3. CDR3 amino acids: CASSQARGQNYGYTF. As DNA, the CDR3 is TGCGCCAGCAGCCAAGCCAGGGGGCAAAACTATGGCTACACCTTC.

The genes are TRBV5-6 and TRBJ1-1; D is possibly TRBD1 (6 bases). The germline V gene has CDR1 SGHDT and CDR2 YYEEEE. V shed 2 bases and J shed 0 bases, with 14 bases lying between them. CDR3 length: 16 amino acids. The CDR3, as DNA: TGTGCCAGCAGCTTCCCTGGGGGCCTTTTGAACACTGAAGCTTTCTTT. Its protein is CASSFPGGLLNTEAFF.

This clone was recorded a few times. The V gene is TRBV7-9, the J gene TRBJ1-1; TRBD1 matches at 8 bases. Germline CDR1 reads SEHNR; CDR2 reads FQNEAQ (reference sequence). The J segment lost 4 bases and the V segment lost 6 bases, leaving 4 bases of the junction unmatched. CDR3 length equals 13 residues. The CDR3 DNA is TGTGCCAGCAGAACAGGGGGGAGCACTGAAGCTTTCTTT. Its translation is CASRTGGSTEAFF.

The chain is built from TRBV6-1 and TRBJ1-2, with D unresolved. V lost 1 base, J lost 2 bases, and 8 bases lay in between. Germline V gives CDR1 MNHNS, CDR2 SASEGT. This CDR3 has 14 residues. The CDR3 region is CASSEGWSNYGYTF. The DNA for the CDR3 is TGTGCCAGCAGTGAAGGGTGGAGCAACTATGGCTACACCTTC.

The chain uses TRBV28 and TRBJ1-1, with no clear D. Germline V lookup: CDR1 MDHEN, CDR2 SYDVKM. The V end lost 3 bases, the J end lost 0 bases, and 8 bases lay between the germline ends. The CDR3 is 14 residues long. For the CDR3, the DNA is TGTGCCAGCAGTTTTGAGGGAGTGAACACTGAAGCTTTCTTT. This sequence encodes CASSFEGVNTEAFF.

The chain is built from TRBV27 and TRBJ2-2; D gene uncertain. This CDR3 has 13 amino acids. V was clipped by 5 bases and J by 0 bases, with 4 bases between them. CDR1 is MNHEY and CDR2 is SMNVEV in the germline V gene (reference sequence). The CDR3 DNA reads TGTGCCAGCAGTCTCCCGAACACCGGGGAGCTGTTTTTT. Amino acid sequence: CASSLPNTGELFF.

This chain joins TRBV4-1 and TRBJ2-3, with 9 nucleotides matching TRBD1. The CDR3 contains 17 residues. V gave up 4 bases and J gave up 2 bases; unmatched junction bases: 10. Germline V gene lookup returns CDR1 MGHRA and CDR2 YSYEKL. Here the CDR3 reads CASSLKGQGPPTDTQYF. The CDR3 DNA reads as TGCGCCAGCAGCCTAAAGGGACAGGGACCCCCCACAGATACGCAGTATTTT.

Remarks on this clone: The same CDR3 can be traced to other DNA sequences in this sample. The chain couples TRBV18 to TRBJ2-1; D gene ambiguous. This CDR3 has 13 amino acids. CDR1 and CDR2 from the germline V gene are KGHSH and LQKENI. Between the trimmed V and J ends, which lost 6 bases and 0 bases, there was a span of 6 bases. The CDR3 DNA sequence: TGTGCCAGCTCCCCTAGCTCCTACAATGAGCAGTTCTTC. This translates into CASSPSSYNEQFF.

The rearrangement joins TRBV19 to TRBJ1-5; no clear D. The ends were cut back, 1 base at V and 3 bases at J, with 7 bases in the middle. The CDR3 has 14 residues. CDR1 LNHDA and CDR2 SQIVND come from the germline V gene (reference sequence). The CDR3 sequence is CASSIGSDNQPQHF. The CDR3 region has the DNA TGTGCCAGTAGTATAGGGTCAGACAATCAGCCCCAGCATTTT.

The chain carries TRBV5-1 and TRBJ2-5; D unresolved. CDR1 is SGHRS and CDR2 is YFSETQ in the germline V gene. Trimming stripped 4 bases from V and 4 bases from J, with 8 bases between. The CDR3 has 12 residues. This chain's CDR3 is CASSLGAETQYF. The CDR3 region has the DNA TGCGCCAGCAGCCTAGGTGCAGAGACCCAGTACTTC.

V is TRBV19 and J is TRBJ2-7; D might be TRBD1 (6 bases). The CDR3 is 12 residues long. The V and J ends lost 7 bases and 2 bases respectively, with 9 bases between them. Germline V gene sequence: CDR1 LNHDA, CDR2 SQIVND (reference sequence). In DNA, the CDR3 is TGTGCCAGTACAGGGGCGGCCTACGAGCAGTACTTC. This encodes CASTGAAYEQYF.

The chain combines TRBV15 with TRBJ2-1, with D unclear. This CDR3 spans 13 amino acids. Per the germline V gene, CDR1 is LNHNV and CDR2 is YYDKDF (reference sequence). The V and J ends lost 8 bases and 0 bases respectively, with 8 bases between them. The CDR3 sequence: CATQISSYNEQFF. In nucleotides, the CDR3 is TGTGCCACCCAAATTAGCTCCTACAATGAGCAGTTCTTC. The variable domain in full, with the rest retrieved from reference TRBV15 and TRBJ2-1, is DAMVIQNPRYQVTQFGKPVTLSCSQTLNHNVMYWYQQKSSQAPKLLFHYYDKDFNNEADTPDNFQSRRPNTSFCFLDIRSPGLGDTAMYLCATQISSYNEQFFGPGTRLTVL.

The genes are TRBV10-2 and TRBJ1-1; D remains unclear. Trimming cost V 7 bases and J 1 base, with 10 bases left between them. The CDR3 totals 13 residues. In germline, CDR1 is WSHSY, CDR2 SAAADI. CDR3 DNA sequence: TGCGCCAGCAAAGAGGGCCGGAACACTGAAGCTTTCTTT. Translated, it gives CASKEGRNTEAFF.

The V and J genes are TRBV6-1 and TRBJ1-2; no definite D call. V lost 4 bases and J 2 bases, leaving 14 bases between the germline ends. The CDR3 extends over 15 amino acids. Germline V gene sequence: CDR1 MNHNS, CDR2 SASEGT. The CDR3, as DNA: TGTGCCAGCAGTGTTCAGACACTTTCCAACTATGGCTACACCTTC. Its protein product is CASSVQTLSNYGYTF.

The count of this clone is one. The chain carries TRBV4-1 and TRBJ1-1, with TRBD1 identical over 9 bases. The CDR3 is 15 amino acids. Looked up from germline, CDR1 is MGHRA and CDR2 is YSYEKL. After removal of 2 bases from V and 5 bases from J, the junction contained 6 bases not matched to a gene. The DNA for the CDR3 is TGCGCCAGCAGCCAACTGGACAGGGGAAGTACTGAAGCTTTCTTT. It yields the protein CASSQLDRGSTEAFF.

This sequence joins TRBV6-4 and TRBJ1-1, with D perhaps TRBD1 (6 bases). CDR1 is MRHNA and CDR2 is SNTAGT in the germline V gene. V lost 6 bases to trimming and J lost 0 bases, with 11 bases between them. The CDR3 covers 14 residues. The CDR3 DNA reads TGTGCCAGCAGACAGGGACCGATGAACACTGAAGCTTTCTTT. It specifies CASRQGPMNTEAFF.

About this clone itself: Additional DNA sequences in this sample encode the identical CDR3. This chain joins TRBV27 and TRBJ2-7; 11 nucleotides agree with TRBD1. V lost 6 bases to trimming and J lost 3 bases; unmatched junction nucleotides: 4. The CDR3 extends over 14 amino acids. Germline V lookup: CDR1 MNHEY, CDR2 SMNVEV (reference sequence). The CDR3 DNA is TGTGCCAGCAGCTCCGGGACAGGGGGCTACGAGCAGTACTTC. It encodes CASSSGTGGYEQYF.

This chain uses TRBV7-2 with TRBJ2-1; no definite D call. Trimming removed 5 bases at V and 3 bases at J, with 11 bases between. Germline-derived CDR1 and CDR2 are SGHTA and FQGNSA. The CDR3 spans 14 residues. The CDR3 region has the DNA TGTGCCAGCAGCCTCTTAAACGGCTACAATGAGCAGTTCTTC. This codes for CASSLLNGYNEQFF.

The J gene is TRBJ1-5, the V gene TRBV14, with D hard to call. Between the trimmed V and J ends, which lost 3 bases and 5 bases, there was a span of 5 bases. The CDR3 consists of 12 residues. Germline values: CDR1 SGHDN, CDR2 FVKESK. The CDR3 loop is CASSQGDQPQHF. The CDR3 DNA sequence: TGTGCCAGCAGCCAGGGCGATCAGCCCCAGCATTTT.

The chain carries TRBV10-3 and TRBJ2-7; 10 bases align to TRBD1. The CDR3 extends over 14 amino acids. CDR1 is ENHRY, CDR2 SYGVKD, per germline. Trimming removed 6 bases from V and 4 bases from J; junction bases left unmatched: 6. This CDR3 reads CAISPDRGEYEQYF. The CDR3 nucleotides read TGTGCCATCAGCCCGGACAGGGGGGAATACGAGCAGTACTTC.

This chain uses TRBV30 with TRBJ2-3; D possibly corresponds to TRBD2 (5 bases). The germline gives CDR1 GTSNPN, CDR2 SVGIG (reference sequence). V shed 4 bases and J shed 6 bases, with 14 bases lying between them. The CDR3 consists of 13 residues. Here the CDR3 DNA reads TGTGCCTGGAATCCGGGCCCGGGGGATACGCAGTATTTT. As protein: CAWNPGPGDTQYF.

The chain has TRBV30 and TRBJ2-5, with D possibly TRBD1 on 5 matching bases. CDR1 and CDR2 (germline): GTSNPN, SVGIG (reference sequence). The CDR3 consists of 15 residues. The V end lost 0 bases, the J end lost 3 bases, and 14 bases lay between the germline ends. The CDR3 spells CAWSVARGLEETQYF. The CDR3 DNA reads TGTGCCTGGAGTGTAGCAAGGGGATTGGAAGAGACCCAGTACTTC.